This passage covers 25 T cell receptor beta chains from one sample sequenced in a study of T cells in Graves' hyperthyroidism and ophthalmopathy. There were TCR beta CDR3 regions amplified from RNA transcripts. HTBI primers were the set used in a first-round RT-PCR of the TCR CDR3. TCRdb reprocessed the multiplex PCR reads with MiXCR, giving one entry per CDR3 protein. The sample shows roughly 170,000 distinct CDR3 sequences, about a sixth of them seen only once. Material: blood. The receptors here all came from a woman in her forties or fifties with Graves' hyperthyroidism.

At least ten counts were recorded for this clonotype. V and J are TRBV28 and TRBJ1-4; D perhaps matches TRBD1 (5 bases). This CDR3 spans 17 amino acids. V was trimmed by 7 bases and J by 0 bases, leaving 18 bases between them. Germline V lookup: CDR1 MDHEN, CDR2 SYDVKM. The CDR3 is CASTKGAVYATNEKLFF. The CDR3 DNA follows: TGTGCCAGCACCAAAGGGGCAGTGTATGCAACTAATGAAAAACTGTTTTTT.

This clonotype was counted ten times or more. The V call is TRBV7-2, the J call TRBJ2-3, with D perhaps matching TRBD2 (6 bases). This CDR3 spans 16 amino acids. The V and J ends lost 2 bases and 3 bases respectively, with 15 bases between them. Germline CDR1 is SGHTA and CDR2 is FQGNSA. CDR3 protein: CASSLRRSGGTDTQYF. The CDR3 DNA reads TGTGCCAGCAGCTTACGACGGTCTGGAGGGACAGATACGCAGTATTTT.

This clonotype has ten or more counts. The CDR3 DNA follows: TGTGCCAGTGGGGGTTATCAGCCCCAGCATTTT. Its protein product is CASGGYQPQHF. The V and J genes are TRBV19 and TRBJ1-5; TRBD1 is a possible D gene (5 bases). This CDR3 has 11 residues. CDR1 LNHDA and CDR2 SQIVND come from the germline V gene (reference sequence). The ends were cut back, 8 bases at V and 5 bases at J, with 7 bases in the middle.

The CDR3 DNA follows: TGTGCCAGCAGCTTGGAGAGGGCCAACTATGGCTACACCTTC. Translating it yields CASSLERANYGYTF. The chain couples TRBV5-6 to TRBJ1-2; D remains ambiguous. CDR1 and CDR2 from the germline V gene are SGHDT and YYEEEE. The CDR3 spans 14 residues. V was cut by 0 bases and J by 2 bases, with 8 bases left in between.

This rearrangement joins TRBV6-1 to TRBJ2-7, with D uncertain. The CDR3 sequence is 12 residues long. The V gene lost 2 bases and the J gene lost 5 bases, with 7 bases spanning the gap. CDR1 and CDR2 from the germline V gene are MNHNS and SASEGT. CDR3 sequence: CASSEMGNEQYF. In DNA, the CDR3 is TGTGCCAGCAGTGAAATGGGTAACGAGCAGTACTTC.

This clonotype was recorded many times. The chain has TRBV28 and TRBJ1-4; TRBD1 matches 9 bases. CDR3 length: 16 residues. V was pared by 3 bases and J by 4 bases, with 6 bases of the junction left unmatched. The germline gives CDR1 MDHEN, CDR2 SYDVKM. The CDR3 coding sequence is TGTGCCAGCAGTTTGAGGACAGGGGTGTATAATGAAAAACTGTTTTTT. It is translated as CASSLRTGVYNEKLFF.

This clonotype came up once. The chain has TRBV2 and TRBJ1-4, with D maybe TRBD1 (5 bases). V dropped 0 bases and J dropped 7 bases, with 12 bases sitting between them. There are 15 residues in the CDR3. Looked up from germline, CDR1 is SNHLY and CDR2 is FYNNEI. The CDR3 region has the DNA TGTGCCAGCAGTGAAGCGGGGCAGGGTGGTGAAAAACTGTTTTTT. Translating gives CASSEAGQGGEKLFF.

The chain links TRBV11-3 to TRBJ2-1, with D possibly being TRBD2 (6 bases). This CDR3 has 15 residues. Germline CDR1 and CDR2: SGHNT and YENEEA. V was shortened by 5 bases and J by 5 bases, with 16 bases between the two germline ends. The CDR3 DNA follows: TGTGCCAGCAGCAACACCGGGACTCGGAACAATGAGCAGTTCTTC. This sequence encodes CASSNTGTRNNEQFF. Supplemented by reference TRBV11-3 and TRBJ2-1, the full variable domain reads EAGVVQSPRYKIIEKKQPVAFWCNPISGHNTLYWYLQNLGQGPELLIRYENEEAVDDSQLPKDRFSAERLKGVDSTLKIQPAELGDSAVYLCASSNTGTRNNEQFFGPGTRLTVL.

This clonotype has a count of ten or more. The V gene is TRBV13, the J gene TRBJ1-2; unclear D gene. V was clipped by 2 bases and J by 4 bases, with 5 bases between them. Germline lookup yields CDR1 PRHDT and CDR2 FYEKMQ (reference sequence). The CDR3 sequence is 12 residues long. CDR3 sequence: CASSLTAYGYTF. CDR3 coding DNA: TGTGCCAGCAGCTTAACGGCCTATGGCTACACCTTC. Full variable domain (remainder filled in from reference TRBV13 and TRBJ1-2): AAGVIQSPRHLIKEKRETATLKCYPIPRHDTVYWYQQGPGQDPQFLISFYEKMQSDKGSIPDRFSAQQFSDYHSELNMSSLELGDSALYFCASSLTAYGYTFGSGTRLTVV.

The genes are TRBV2 and TRBJ1-5, with D possibly TRBD1 on 5 matching bases. Germline V lookup: CDR1 SNHLY, CDR2 FYNNEI. This CDR3 is 15 amino acids long. V lost 3 bases and J 6 bases, leaving 15 bases between the germline ends. The CDR3 coding sequence is TGTGCCAGCAGTGACCCAAGGGGATCAAGTCAGCCCCAGCATTTT. Protein: CASSDPRGSSQPQHF.

This clonotype was seen many times. The chain is built from TRBV12-3 or TRBV12-4 and TRBJ1-2, with D possibly TRBD1 on 5 matching bases. The V end was cut by 6 bases, the J end by 4 bases, with 9 bases between. This CDR3 spans 12 amino acids. CDR3 protein: CASSTTVYGYTF. The CDR3 nucleotides are TGTGCCAGCAGCACGACAGTCTATGGCTACACCTTC.

This clonotype was detected ten times or more. V and J are TRBV3-1 and TRBJ1-1, with unresolved D. The CDR3 has 15 amino acids. Per the germline V gene, CDR1 is LGHDT and CDR2 is YNNKEL (reference sequence). Trimming took 4 bases from V and 1 from J, leaving 13 bases between them. The CDR3 DNA reads TGTGCCAGCAGCCCCCCGTGGGAGGGGAACACTGAAGCTTTCTTT. Amino acids: CASSPPWEGNTEAFF.

This clonotype appeared many times. The V gene is TRBV27, the J gene TRBJ2-2; D tentatively reads TRBD1 or TRBD2 (6 bases each). V lost 1 base and J lost 4, with 10 bases in between. The CDR3 consists of 15 residues. Germline values: CDR1 MNHEY, CDR2 SMNVEV (reference sequence). The CDR3 here is CASSLWGAFTGELFF. CDR3 DNA sequence: TGTGCCAGCAGTTTATGGGGGGCGTTCACCGGGGAGCTGTTTTTT.

Only a few counts were recorded for this clonotype. The chain uses TRBV2 and TRBJ1-5; D unresolved. The CDR3 has 15 residues. Germline V gene lookup returns CDR1 SNHLY and CDR2 FYNNEI. Between the trimmed V and J ends, which lost 4 bases and 3 bases, there was a span of 13 bases. Written as DNA, the CDR3 is TGTGCCAGCAGTGCTGAGTTGGAAACCAATCAGCCCCAGCATTTT. Protein product: CASSAELETNQPQHF.

This clonotype was found many times. The chain combines TRBV28 with TRBJ1-5; unclear D gene. Trimming took off 3 bases at V and 1 base at J, with 10 bases between the two ends. The CDR3 extends over 15 amino acids. Germline V CDR1 and CDR2: MDHEN, SYDVKM. CDR3 bases: TGTGCCAGCAGTTTTAGGCCGAGGAGCAATCAGCCCCAGCATTTT. This sequence encodes CASSFRPRSNQPQHF.

There are many counts of this clonotype. J is TRBJ1-2 and V is TRBV5-1; D uncertain. This CDR3 contains 12 residues. Trimming shortened V by 0 bases and J by 6 bases, and 6 bases separated the two germline ends. Per germline, CDR1 SGHRS and CDR2 YFSETQ. CDR3 region: CASSLALDGYTF. The CDR3 nucleotides read TGCGCCAGCAGCTTGGCCCTCGATGGCTACACCTTC.

This clonotype was observed a few times. This chain connects TRBV4-1 to TRBJ2-6, with D maybe TRBD1 (5 bases). The V gene lost 1 base and the J gene lost 2 bases, with 15 bases spanning the gap. The germline CDR1 and CDR2 sequences are MGHRA and YSYEKL. The CDR3 length is 18 residues. CDR3 nucleotides: TGCGCCAGCAGCCAAGTCCCTCTTGAAGGGGCTGGGGCCAACGTCCTGACTTTC. Residues: CASSQVPLEGAGANVLTF.

This clonotype was counted ten times or more. J is TRBJ1-1 and V is TRBV12-3 or TRBV12-4; no reliable D call. Trimming took 5 bases from V and 5 from J, leaving 15 bases between them. The CDR3 extends over 14 amino acids. The CDR3 DNA sequence: TGTGCCAGCAGTCTGGGGAGGTTGGCGACTGAAGCTTTCTTT. This sequence encodes CASSLGRLATEAFF.

This clonotype was observed many times. One junction end disagrees with the germline gene, perhaps due to a read error. The rearrangement links TRBV24-1 to TRBJ1-1, with D possibly TRBD1 on 5 matching bases. The CDR3 loop spans 14 amino acids. Germline V gene data show CDR1 as KGHDR and CDR2 as SFDVKD. The CDR3: CATRAALPNTEAFF. The CDR3 nucleotides read TGTGCGACCAGGGCGGCACTTCCGAACACTGAAGCTTTCTTT.

This clonotype has a count of ten or more. This chain connects TRBV19 to TRBJ1-1; D is possibly TRBD1 (5 bases). Trimming took off 3 bases at V and 5 bases at J, with 16 bases between the two ends. Germline V gene lookup returns CDR1 LNHDA and CDR2 SQIVND (reference sequence). The CDR3 contains 15 residues. The CDR3 protein is CASSMGSSRGTEAFF. CDR3 bases: TGTGCCAGTAGTATGGGTTCCAGTCGGGGGACTGAAGCTTTCTTT.

This clonotype has at least ten counts. This chain uses TRBV20-1 with TRBJ2-5, with 15 bases fitting TRBD2. V was clipped by 0 bases and J by 2 bases; unmatched bases: 10. This CDR3 spans 19 amino acids. Germline lookup yields CDR1 DFQATT and CDR2 SNEGSKA (reference sequence). Written as DNA, the CDR3 is TGCAGTGCTAGAGATCGTAGGACTAGCGGGGGGGAACCACAAGAGACCCAGTACTTC. Its protein is CSARDRRTSGGEPQETQYF.

The chain joins TRBV4-1 to TRBJ2-7; 8 bases are a match to TRBD1. The V and J ends lost 4 bases and 3 bases, in that order; junction bases with no gene match: 8. This CDR3 is 15 amino acids long. Germline V lookup: CDR1 MGHRA, CDR2 YSYEKL. The CDR3 sequence: CASSRYHGQGYEQYF. In DNA, the CDR3 is TGCGCCAGCAGCCGATACCATGGACAGGGCTACGAGCAGTACTTC.

This clonotype was seen repeatedly, ten times or more. The V and J genes are TRBV29-1 and TRBJ1-1; D remains unclear. Germline assignment: CDR1 SQVTM and CDR2 ANQGSEA. Trimming took off 1 base at V and 4 bases at J, with 7 bases between the two ends. The CDR3 runs 12 residues. The CDR3 sequence: CSVEGGGTEAFF. CDR3 DNA: TGCAGCGTTGAAGGCGGAGGCACTGAAGCTTTCTTT.

This clonotype came up once. This chain links TRBV5-6 with TRBJ2-7; the D gene is possibly TRBD2 (5 bases). Trimming removed 2 bases from V and 2 bases from J, with 11 bases in between. The CDR3 has 14 residues. Germline lookup yields CDR1 SGHDT and CDR2 YYEEEE. CDR3: CASSLTGYPYEQYF. The CDR3 region has the DNA TGTGCCAGCAGCTTAACGGGGTATCCCTACGAGCAGTACTTC.

This clonotype came up a few times. V is TRBV5-4 and J is TRBJ2-3; 9 nucleotides align to TRBD1. The germline gives CDR1 SGHNT, CDR2 YYREEE (reference sequence). The CDR3 totals 15 residues. V shed 3 bases and J 2 bases; nucleotides not matched to a gene: 4. In DNA form, the CDR3 reads TGTGCCAGCAGCTGGGACAGGGCTTCCACAGATACGCAGTATTTT. Amino acid sequence: CASSWDRASTDTQYF.